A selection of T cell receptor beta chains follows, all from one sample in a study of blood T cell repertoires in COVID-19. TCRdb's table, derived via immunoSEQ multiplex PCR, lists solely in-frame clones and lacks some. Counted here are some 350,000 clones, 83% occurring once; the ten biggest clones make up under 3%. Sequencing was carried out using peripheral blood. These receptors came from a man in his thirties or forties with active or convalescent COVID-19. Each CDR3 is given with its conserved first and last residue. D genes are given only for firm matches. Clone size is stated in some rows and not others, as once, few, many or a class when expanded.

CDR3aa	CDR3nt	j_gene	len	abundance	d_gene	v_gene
CASSLTGMNTEAFF	TGTGCCAGCAGTTTAACAGGGATGAACACTGAAGCTTTCTTT	TRBJ1-1	14	.	.	TRBV27
CASSAGGRTEAFF	TGTGCCAGCAGCGCAGGGGGCCGGACTGAAGCTTTCTTT	TRBJ1-1	13	.	TRBD1	TRBV12-3/TRBV12-4
CASSFDRGHSPLHF	TGCGCCAGCAGCTTCGACAGGGGACATTCACCCCTCCACTTT	TRBJ1-6	14	.	TRBD1	TRBV5-1
CASTLTSGQDTQYF	TGTGCCAGCACCTTGACTAGCGGCCAGGATACGCAGTATTTT	TRBJ2-3	14	.	TRBD2	TRBV7-2
CASSLLSAGGQETQYF	TGCGCCAGCAGCTTGCTTTCGGCAGGGGGCCAAGAGACCCAGTACTTC	TRBJ2-5	16	.	TRBD1	TRBV5-1
CASSYPGQQLIATNEKLFF	TGTGCCAGCAGTTATCCGGGACAGCAACTCATTGCAACTAATGAAAAACTGTTTTTT	TRBJ1-4	19	.	TRBD1	TRBV6-2/TRBV6-3
CAINPGLSTDTQYF	TGTGCCATCAATCCGGGACTGAGCACAGATACGCAGTATTTT	TRBJ2-3	14	.	.	TRBV10-3
CAWSVLSGYYGYTF	TGTGCCTGGAGTGTACTTTCGGGTTACTATGGCTACACCTTC	TRBJ1-2	14	.	.	TRBV30
CASSETTGGTEAFF	TGTGCCAGCAGCGAGACGACGGGCGGGACTGAAGCTTTCTTT	TRBJ1-1	14	.	.	TRBV9
CASSETRQGTSYGYTF	TGTGCCAGCAGTGAAACCCGACAGGGTACGAGTTATGGCTACACCTTC	TRBJ1-2	16	once	TRBD1	TRBV6-1
CASSEGWDSGYYGYTF	TGTGCCAGCAGTGAAGGGTGGGACAGTGGGTACTATGGCTACACCTTC	TRBJ1-2	16	few	TRBD1	TRBV2
CAGEEEEVGPYGYTF	TGTGCCGGCGAGGAAGAGGAGGTCGGCCCCTATGGCTACACCTTC	TRBJ1-2	15	.	.	TRBV3-1/TRBV3-2
CASSLRQARGYTF	TGTGCCAGCAGCCTAAGACAGGCGCGGGGCTACACCTTC	TRBJ1-2	13	.	.	TRBV5-8
CASSLGASKAVEQYF	TGTGCCAGCAGCCTCGGTGCTAGTAAGGCGGTCGAGCAGTACTTC	TRBJ2-7	15	.	.	TRBV14
CAGGGHYEQYF	TGTGCGGGGGGAGGGCACTACGAGCAGTACTTC	TRBJ2-7	11	.	TRBD2	TRBV30
CASSIGGGGAYGYTF	TGTGCCAGTAGTATAGGAGGAGGGGGCGCCTATGGCTACACCTTC	TRBJ1-2	15	.	TRBD1	TRBV19
CAISESISGGYTF	TGTGCCATCAGTGAGTCCATATCGGGAGGCTACACCTTC	TRBJ1-2	13	once	.	TRBV10-3
CASTLEAGPSSGNTIYF	TGTGCCAGCACCCTCGAGGCAGGGCCAAGCTCTGGAAACACCATATATTTT	TRBJ1-3	17	.	.	TRBV28
CAWSLTSTEQYF	TGTGCCTGGAGCCTAACTAGCACAGAGCAGTACTTC	TRBJ2-7	12	.	.	TRBV30
CAADDTGSPLHF	TGTGCCGCAGACGATACGGGTTCACCCCTCCACTTT	TRBJ1-6	12	few	.	TRBV28
CASSLDGFGGLGYTF	TGTGCCAGCAGCTTAGATGGGTTCGGGGGTCTTGGCTACACCTTC	TRBJ1-2	15	.	.	TRBV7-9
CASSKGLGRANEQFF	TGCGCCAGCAGCAAGGGACTAGGGCGGGCCAATGAGCAGTTCTTC	TRBJ2-1	15	.	TRBD2	TRBV5-1
CASSPLGGRQPQHF	TGTGCCAGTAGTCCCCTCGGCGGGCGACAGCCCCAGCATTTT	TRBJ1-5	14	.	.	TRBV19
CASSLGARQGAGYTF	TGTGCCAGCAGCTTAGGAGCCAGACAGGGGGCTGGCTACACCTTC	TRBJ1-2	15	.	TRBD1	TRBV7-2
CASLLAGGTGELFF	TGTGCCAGCTTGCTAGCGGGAGGCACCGGGGAGCTGTTTTTT	TRBJ2-2	14	.	TRBD2	TRBV6-6
CACPRGGYGYTF	TGTGCCTGCCCCAGGGGAGGGTATGGCTACACCTTC	TRBJ1-2	12	.	.	TRBV30
CASSPRTSGGETQYF	TGTGCCAGCAGCCCGAGGACTAGCGGGGGGGAGACCCAGTACTTC	TRBJ2-5	15	.	TRBD2	TRBV11-3
CASSKAGTDHSPLHF	TGTGCCAGCAGCAAAGCAGGGACAGATCATTCACCCCTCCACTTT	TRBJ1-6	15	.	.	TRBV21-1
CAISELAGDTGELFF	TGTGCCATCAGTGAGCTAGCGGGGGACACCGGGGAGCTGTTTTTT	TRBJ2-2	15	.	TRBD2	TRBV10-3
CASSLSLAGGYEQYF	TGTGCCAGCAGCTTGTCACTAGCGGGGGGCTACGAGCAGTACTTC	TRBJ2-7	15	few	TRBD2	TRBV7-2
CASSLWDSTDEQFF	TGTGCCAGCAGCTTGTGGGACTCGACCGATGAGCAGTTCTTC	TRBJ2-1	14	.	.	TRBV5-8
CASSLIKTGQNTGELFF	TGTGCCAGCAGCCTCATTAAGACAGGTCAAAACACCGGGGAGCTGTTTTTT	TRBJ2-2	17	.	.	TRBV7-6
CASSFDWSSGNTIYF	TGTGCCAGCAGCTTCGACTGGAGCTCTGGAAACACCATATATTTT	TRBJ1-3	15	.	.	TRBV5-6
CASSPGLAGGLEQFF	TGTGCCAGCAGCCCCGGACTAGCGGGGGGCCTTGAGCAGTTCTTC	TRBJ2-1	15	.	TRBD2	TRBV3-1/TRBV3-2
CASSVDRAPAEAFF	TGTGCCAGCAGCGTAGACAGGGCCCCCGCTGAAGCTTTCTTT	TRBJ1-1	14	once	TRBD1	TRBV2
CASRTQGNTEAFF	TGTGCCAGCAGGACCCAGGGGAACACTGAAGCTTTCTTT	TRBJ1-1	13	.	.	TRBV28
CASSDEGRGGYTF	TGCGCCAGCAGCGATGAGGGTAGAGGAGGCTACACCTTC	TRBJ1-2	13	few	.	TRBV5-1